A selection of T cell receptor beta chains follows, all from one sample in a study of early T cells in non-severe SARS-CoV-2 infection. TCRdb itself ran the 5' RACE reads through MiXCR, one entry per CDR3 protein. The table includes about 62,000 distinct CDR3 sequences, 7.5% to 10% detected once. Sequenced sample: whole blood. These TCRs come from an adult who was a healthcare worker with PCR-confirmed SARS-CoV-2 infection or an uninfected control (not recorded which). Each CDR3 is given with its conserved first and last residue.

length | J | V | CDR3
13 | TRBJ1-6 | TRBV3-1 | CASSPSGIEPLHF
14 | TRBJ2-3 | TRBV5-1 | CASSVTSGTDTQYF
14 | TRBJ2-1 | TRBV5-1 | CASSFRDWDDEQFF
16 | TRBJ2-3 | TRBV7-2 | CASSSRQGLVTDTQYF
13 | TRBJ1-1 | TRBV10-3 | CAISEPGQFQAFF
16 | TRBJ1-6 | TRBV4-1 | CASSQDGMTGSSPLHF
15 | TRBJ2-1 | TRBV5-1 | CASSLVTADYNEQFF
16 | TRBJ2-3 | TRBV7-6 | CASSQLLGGDTDTQYF
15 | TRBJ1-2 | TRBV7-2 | CASSLVDSPNYGYTF
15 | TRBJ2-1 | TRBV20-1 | CSARDRGGGAFEQFF
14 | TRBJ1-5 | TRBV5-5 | CASSLAVGNQPQHF
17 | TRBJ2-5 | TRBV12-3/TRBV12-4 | CASKPGLAGAPQETQYF
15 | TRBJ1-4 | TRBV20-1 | CSASQGGKGGEKLFF
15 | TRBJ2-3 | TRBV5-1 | CASSAGQNSMDTQYF
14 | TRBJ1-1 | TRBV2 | CARANYRVWTEAFF
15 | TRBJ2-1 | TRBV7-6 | CASSLGEGSVMGQFF
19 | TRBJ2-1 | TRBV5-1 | CASSYILAGGPVNVIEQFF
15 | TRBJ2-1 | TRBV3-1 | CASSLTSGAYNEQFF
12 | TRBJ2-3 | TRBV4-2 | CASSHRTDTQYF
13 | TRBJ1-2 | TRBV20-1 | CRARDRGRYGYTF
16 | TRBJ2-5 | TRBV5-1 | CASSLATSGNQETQYF
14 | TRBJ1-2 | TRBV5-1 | CASSLDGTNYGYTF
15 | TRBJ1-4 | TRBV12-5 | CASGLVRGSNEKLFF
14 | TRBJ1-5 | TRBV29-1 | CSVGFGTGDQPQHF
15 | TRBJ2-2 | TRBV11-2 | CASSLEGLPAGELFF
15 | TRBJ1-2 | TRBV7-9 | CASSLFPVSSYGYTF
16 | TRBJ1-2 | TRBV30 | CAWSPNAGTASHGYTF
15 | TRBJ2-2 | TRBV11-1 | CASSLAGPSSGELCF
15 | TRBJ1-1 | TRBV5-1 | CASSLENRANTEAFF
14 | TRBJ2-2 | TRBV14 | CASSYRPETGELFF
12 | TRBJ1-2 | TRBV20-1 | CSASGHEYGYTF
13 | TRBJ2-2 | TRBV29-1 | CSVLSGTTGELFF
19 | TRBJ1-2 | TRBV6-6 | CASRQAPPRPDRGGYGYTF
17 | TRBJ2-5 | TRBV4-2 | CASSQYGAGGYQETQYF
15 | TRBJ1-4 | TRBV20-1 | CSARDMEQGSEKLFF
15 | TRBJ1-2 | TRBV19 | CASSLQGARNYGYTF
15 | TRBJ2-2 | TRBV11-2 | CASRMIGGDTGELFF
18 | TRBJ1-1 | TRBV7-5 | CISVPEASDREGDTEAFF
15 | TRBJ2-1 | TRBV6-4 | CASSSRASENNEQFF
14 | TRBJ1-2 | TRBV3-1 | CASSQGGQVHGYTF
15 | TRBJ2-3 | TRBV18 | CASSPEAVYTDTQYF
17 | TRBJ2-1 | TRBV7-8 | CASSPMGLAGHYNEQFF
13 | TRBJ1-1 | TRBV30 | CASARDLDTEAFF
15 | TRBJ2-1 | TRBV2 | CASSEQAGSYNEQFF